Listed here are 32 T cell receptor beta chains from one sample, sequenced in a study of blood T cell repertoires in COVID-19. Libraries were prepared by immunoSEQ multiplex PCR; TCRdb keeps only in-frame clonotypes and omits some of them. The sample holds over 70,000 clones, 85% to 90% seen once. Sequencing was carried out using peripheral blood. Every receptor here comes from a woman of 80 years or more with active or convalescent COVID-19.

The chain uses TRBV28 and TRBJ2-2; 10 nucleotides line up with TRBD1. CDR1 MDHEN and CDR2 SYDVKM come from the germline V gene. The V segment lost 5 bases and the J segment 7 bases; nucleotides outside the gene matches: 10. The CDR3 covers 16 residues. The CDR3 DNA reads TGTGCCAGCAGTCGGCCGGGACAGGGGTTTGGCGGGGAGCTGTTTTTT. Amino acids: CASSRPGQGFGGELFF.

V is TRBV6-2 or TRBV6-3 and J is TRBJ1-2; TRBD1 might be the D (6 bases). Per the germline V gene, CDR1 is MNHEY and CDR2 is SVGEGT. V was shortened by 5 bases and J by 8 bases, with 21 bases between the two germline ends. This CDR3 has 15 residues. The CDR3 region is CASSDPGQYIRGYTF. In nucleotides, the CDR3 is TGTGCCAGCAGTGACCCGGGACAATATATCCGGGGCTACACCTTC.

The rearrangement joins TRBV18 to TRBJ1-1; D is undetermined. V dropped 5 bases and J dropped 5 bases, with 12 bases sitting between them. Germline CDR1 and CDR2: KGHSH and LQKENI. CDR3 length: 13 residues. The CDR3, as DNA: TGTGCCAGCTCAGATGGGGAGGGAACTGAAGCTTTCTTT. Its translation is CASSDGEGTEAFF.

V gene TRBV28 combines with J gene TRBJ2-1, with TRBD2 matching 10 bases. The trim removed 5 bases at V and 4 bases at J, leaving 8 bases unmatched. This CDR3 has 16 residues. Germline loops: CDR1 MDHEN, CDR2 SYDVKM. The CDR3 sequence: CASSMTGTSVYNEQFF. In DNA, the CDR3 is TGTGCCAGCAGTATGACCGGGACTAGCGTATACAATGAGCAGTTCTTC. The variable domain in full, with the rest retrieved from reference TRBV28 and TRBJ2-1, is DVKVTQSSRYLVKRTGEKVFLECVQDMDHENMFWYRQDPGLGLRLIYFSYDVKMKEKGDIPEGYSVSREKKERFSLILESASTNQTSMYLCASSMTGTSVYNEQFFGPGTRLTVL.

CDR3 nucleotides: TGTGCCAGCAGCCGACGGGGGGAAAAACTGTTTTTT. Translated: CASSRRGEKLFF. The chain employs TRBV11-2 and TRBJ1-4; D might be TRBD1 (5 bases). V lost 5 bases to trimming and J lost 8 bases, with 9 bases between them. From germline, CDR1 is SGHAT and CDR2 FQNNGV. The CDR3 length is 12 residues.

The CDR3 region has the DNA TGTGCCAGCAGTCAGGGGGGAGAGACCCAGTACTTC. Protein product: CASSQGGETQYF. The chain employs TRBV12-3 or TRBV12-4 and TRBJ2-5; a possible D gene is TRBD1 (7 bases). V gave up 5 bases and J gave up 4 bases, with 8 bases separating them. The CDR3 is made up of 12 amino acids.

J is TRBJ2-7 and V is TRBV18, with 10 positions matching TRBD1. Per germline, CDR1 KGHSH and CDR2 LQKENI. V was clipped by 1 base and J by 3 bases; unmatched bases: 0. The length of the CDR3 is 14 residues. This CDR3 reads CASSPRTGGYEQYF. CDR3 coding DNA: TGTGCCAGCTCACCACGGACAGGGGGCTACGAGCAGTACTTC.

The chain has TRBV28 and TRBJ2-7, with D possibly TRBD1 on 5 matching bases. V was pared by 6 bases and J by 3 bases, with 12 bases between. Looked up from germline, CDR1 is MDHEN and CDR2 is SYDVKM. This CDR3 region has 13 residues. The CDR3 here is CASRLDSIYEQYF. For the CDR3, the DNA is TGTGCCAGCAGGCTAGACAGTATCTACGAGCAGTACTTC.

This chain links TRBV12-5 with TRBJ1-2; a possible D gene is TRBD1 (5 bases). The CDR3 extends over 15 amino acids. Trimming took 4 bases from V and 2 from J, leaving 14 bases between them. Germline CDR1 LGHNT, CDR2 FRNRAP. For the CDR3, the DNA is TGTGCTAGTGGTTCGCTTCGGACACAGAACTATGGCTACACCTTC. It encodes CASGSLRTQNYGYTF.

Turning to this clone: Other DNA sequences of this sample code for an identical CDR3. V is TRBV14 and J is TRBJ1-1; D is ambiguous. Germline values: CDR1 SGHDN, CDR2 FVKESK. Trimming cost V 2 bases and J 2 bases, with 6 bases left between them. This CDR3 has 13 residues. CDR3 in DNA: TGTGCCAGCAGCCAATCCAGAAACACTGAAGCTTTCTTT. It encodes CASSQSRNTEAFF.

V and J are TRBV9 and TRBJ2-2, with 10 bases fitting TRBD2. This CDR3 contains 16 residues. The J segment lost 3 bases and the V segment lost 3 bases, leaving 5 bases of the junction unmatched. Per germline, CDR1 SGDLS and CDR2 YYNGEE. CDR3 region: CASSAGTSEYTGELFF. The CDR3 coding sequence is TGTGCCAGCAGCGCCGGGACTAGCGAGTACACCGGGGAGCTGTTTTTT.

The gene calls are TRBV7-8 and TRBJ1-1; possibly TRBD1 for D (5 bases). Trimming removed 3 bases from V and 8 bases from J, with 10 bases in between. Germline V gene lookup returns CDR1 SGHVS and CDR2 FQNEAQ. This CDR3 contains 12 residues. The CDR3, as DNA: TGTGCCAGCAGCTTCTCTAACAGGGAAGCTTTCTTT. Amino acid sequence: CASSFSNREAFF.

CDR3 protein: CASSEPWTALNTEAFF. The CDR3 bases are TGCGCCAGCAGTGAGCCTTGGACAGCATTGAACACTGAAGCTTTCTTT. The V gene is TRBV10-2, the J gene TRBJ1-1, with D tentatively TRBD1 (6 bases). The CDR3 is 16 amino acids. The germline V and J ends were trimmed by 2 bases and 0 bases, with 13 bases remaining between them. Germline V gene sequence: CDR1 WSHSY, CDR2 SAAADI.

Written as DNA, the CDR3 is TGTGCAGGAGCCGCCAACGGGGTAAATGAGCAGTTCTTC. Protein: CAGAANGVNEQFF. This chain joins TRBV10-3 and TRBJ2-1; tentative D call: TRBD2 (5 bases). CDR3 length: 13 amino acids. CDR1 and CDR2 (germline): ENHRY, SYGVKD.

This chain connects TRBV5-1 to TRBJ2-7; the match to TRBD2 covers 7 bases. CDR1 SGHRS and CDR2 YFSETQ come from the germline V gene. V gave up 4 bases and J gave up 2 bases; unmatched junction bases: 6. This CDR3 comprises 14 residues. As DNA, the CDR3 is TGCGCCAGCAGCCTGGGAGGGACTACCTACGAGCAGTACTTC. Its protein is CASSLGGTTYEQYF.

This chain links TRBV14 with TRBJ2-1; D is perhaps TRBD2 (5 bases). V was shortened by 1 base and J by 4 bases, with 5 bases between the two germline ends. The CDR3 length is 13 residues. Germline V gives CDR1 SGHDN, CDR2 FVKESK. The chain's CDR3 is CASSQGGYNEQFF. As DNA, the CDR3 is TGTGCCAGCAGCCAAGGAGGGTACAATGAGCAGTTCTTC.

In nucleotides, the CDR3 is TGTGCCAGCAGCCCCATTGGGGGGAAGGCTGAAGCTTTCTTT. This codes for CASSPIGGKAEAFF. The V gene is TRBV28, the J gene TRBJ1-1, with D perhaps TRBD1 (5 bases). Germline values: CDR1 MDHEN, CDR2 SYDVKM. The CDR3 loop spans 14 amino acids. V lost 6 bases and J 6 bases, leaving 17 bases between the germline ends.

This clone was found once. V is TRBV6-5 and J is TRBJ2-2, with 7 bases aligning to TRBD2. Germline values: CDR1 MNHEY, CDR2 SVGAGI. This CDR3 has 16 residues. V was clipped by 2 bases and J by 6 bases; unmatched bases: 9. Here the CDR3 reads CASSYQGGSRPGELFF. Written as DNA, the CDR3 is TGTGCCAGCAGTTACCAAGGCGGGAGTAGGCCCGGGGAGCTGTTTTTT.

The table lists this clone with a count of one. The chain employs TRBV4-1 and TRBJ1-4; D is uncertain. Germline CDR1 and CDR2: MGHRA and YSYEKL. The CDR3 is made up of 15 amino acids. V was cut by 4 bases and J by 2 bases, with 11 bases left in between. CDR3 DNA: TGCGCCAGCAGCCCGCTCGGGTTGACTAATGAAAAACTGTTTTTT. As protein: CASSPLGLTNEKLFF.

The chain is built from TRBV5-6 and TRBJ2-1; D is perhaps TRBD1 (6 bases). V gave up 4 bases and J gave up 5 bases, with 19 bases separating them. Germline CDR1 is SGHDT and CDR2 is YYEEEE. The CDR3 sequence is 16 residues long. In DNA, the CDR3 is TGTGCCAGCAGCCCCCAGACAGGTTGGGCCAACAATGAGCAGTTCTTC. It yields the protein CASSPQTGWANNEQFF.

This chain links TRBV19 with TRBJ1-1; D unclear. This CDR3 has 15 amino acids. The germline gives CDR1 LNHDA, CDR2 SQIVND (reference sequence). V was trimmed by 6 bases and J by 5 bases, leaving 19 bases between them. The CDR3, as DNA: TGTGCCAGTAGATTTTCGGGGATCCTAGGGACTGAAGCTTTCTTT. Encoded protein: CASRFSGILGTEAFF.

There are a few counts of this clone. The chain uses TRBV19 and TRBJ1-2; 7 nucleotides agree with TRBD1. This CDR3 has 14 amino acids. V dropped 7 bases and J dropped 2; count of bases not matched to a gene: 7. CDR1 is LNHDA, CDR2 SQIVND, per germline (reference sequence). For the CDR3, the DNA is TGTGCCAGTACCAACAGGGGCTCGAACTATGGCTACACCTTC. Translated, it gives CASTNRGSNYGYTF.

The V and J genes are TRBV30 and TRBJ2-7, with D perhaps TRBD2 (6 bases). From germline, CDR1 is GTSNPN and CDR2 SVGIG (reference sequence). This CDR3 comprises 15 residues. V lost 3 bases to trimming and J lost 3 bases, with 18 bases between them. The CDR3 nucleotides are TGTGCCTGGAGCCCCGGGGCTCCGCGGGACTACGAGCAGTACTTC. Translation gives CAWSPGAPRDYEQYF.

The chain has TRBV30 and TRBJ1-6, with a possible D match to TRBD1 (5 bases). This CDR3 region has 13 residues. Trimming took off 5 bases at V and 5 bases at J, with 10 bases between the two ends. Germline V CDR1 and CDR2: GTSNPN, SVGIG (reference sequence). The CDR3 spells CAWGDSHNSPLHF. The CDR3 DNA reads TGTGCCTGGGGAGACAGCCATAATTCACCCCTCCACTTT.

V and J are TRBV27 and TRBJ2-7; D possibly corresponds to TRBD1 (8 bases). Germline V gives CDR1 MNHEY, CDR2 SMNVEV (reference sequence). Trimming took 4 bases from V and 0 from J, leaving 22 bases between them. This CDR3 region has 18 residues. CDR3 sequence: CASSYRPSTGGGSYEQYF. The CDR3 DNA sequence: TGTGCCAGCAGTTATCGGCCCTCTACAGGGGGGGGCTCCTACGAGCAGTACTTC.

The chain recombines TRBV6-5 with TRBJ2-3; 8 bases align to TRBD2. After removal of 8 bases from V and 3 bases from J, the junction contained 10 bases not matched to a gene. Per the germline V gene, CDR1 is MNHEY and CDR2 is SVGAGI. The length of the CDR3 is 15 residues. The CDR3 sequence is CASRGTGGETDTQYF. DNA of the CDR3: TGTGCCAGCCGCGGGACCGGGGGGGAAACAGATACGCAGTATTTT.

The chain joins TRBV19 to TRBJ2-7, with TRBD2 matching over 13 bases. Germline V gene lookup returns CDR1 LNHDA and CDR2 SQIVND (reference sequence). CDR3 length equals 16 residues. The V segment lost 3 bases and the J segment 6 bases; nucleotides outside the gene matches: 8. As DNA, the CDR3 is TGTGCCAGTAGTATGCGACTAGCGGGAGGCGGGAGCGAGCAGTACTTC. It is translated as CASSMRLAGGGSEQYF.

The rearrangement uses TRBV29-1 and TRBJ1-2; D is ambiguous. Germline CDR1 SQVTM, CDR2 ANQGSEA. The CDR3 extends over 14 amino acids. V lost 6 bases and J 0 bases, leaving 14 bases between the germline ends. The CDR3 sequence is CSVTAGNSNYGYTF. CDR3 nucleotides: TGCAGCGTGACCGCCGGGAATTCTAACTATGGCTACACCTTC.

This chain uses TRBV28 with TRBJ1-5; D may be TRBD1 (5 bases). The CDR3 has 15 amino acids. The V end lost 6 bases, the J end lost 4 bases, and 16 bases lay between the germline ends. Per the germline V gene, CDR1 is MDHEN and CDR2 is SYDVKM. DNA for the CDR3: TGTGCCAGCAGGCTTCCCCAGGGTGAAAATCAGCCCCAGCATTTT. It is translated as CASRLPQGENQPQHF.

The J gene is TRBJ1-4, the V gene TRBV28; D may be TRBD1 (5 bases). Per germline, CDR1 MDHEN and CDR2 SYDVKM. Trimming cost V 10 bases and J 6 bases, with 15 bases left between them. The CDR3 is 13 residues long. Here the CDR3 reads CAIQGELDEKLFF. The CDR3 DNA reads TGTGCCATCCAAGGGGAATTGGATGAAAAACTGTTTTTT.

This rearrangement joins TRBV6-6 to TRBJ2-5; TRBD2 matches 7 bases. This CDR3 spans 16 amino acids. After removal of 5 bases from V and 1 base from J, the junction contained 10 bases not matched to a gene. Germline CDR1 is MNHNY and CDR2 is SVGAGI (reference sequence). The CDR3 nucleotides are TGTGCCAGCAGTCCCCCTGGGAGCGGGATCCAAGAGACCCAGTACTTC. Translation: CASSPPGSGIQETQYF.

The V and J genes are TRBV7-8 and TRBJ2-1; no firm D call. Germline CDR1 is SGHVS and CDR2 is FQNEAQ. The germline V and J ends were trimmed by 5 bases and 9 bases, with 11 bases remaining between them. The CDR3 length is 12 residues. CDR3 protein: CASSLARIEQFF. DNA of the CDR3: TGTGCCAGCAGCCTGGCTAGGATTGAGCAGTTCTTC.